This T cell receptor (beta chain) was identified in a study of shared clonotypes between healthy human individuals. As processed by the authors: ImmunoSEQ output held junction-only sequences without quality scores, so filtering differed. Sequenced by immunoSEQ multiplex PCR; TCRdb stores in-frame clones only, minus some. That table gives V, J and clone size, and the DNA gave D and trimming. The data show hundreds of thousands of clones, 77% seen once. Healthy adults negative for HIV, lacking recent acute infections or vaccinations, served as donors. Trimming took off 0 bases at V and 6 bases at J, with 9 bases between the two ends. The V gene's germline CDR1 is KGHSH and CDR2 LQKENI. The CDR3 loop spans 13 amino acids.

Sequencing used PBMCs. V and J are TRBV18 and TRBJ2-7; D ambiguous. The receptor was isolated from a woman in her forties in good health. Some clones in this sample may be carry-over from other donors' samples. CDR3: CASSPPSKGEQYF. The CDR3 nucleotides are TGTGCCAGCTCACCACCGTCCAAGGGCGAGCAGTACTTC.